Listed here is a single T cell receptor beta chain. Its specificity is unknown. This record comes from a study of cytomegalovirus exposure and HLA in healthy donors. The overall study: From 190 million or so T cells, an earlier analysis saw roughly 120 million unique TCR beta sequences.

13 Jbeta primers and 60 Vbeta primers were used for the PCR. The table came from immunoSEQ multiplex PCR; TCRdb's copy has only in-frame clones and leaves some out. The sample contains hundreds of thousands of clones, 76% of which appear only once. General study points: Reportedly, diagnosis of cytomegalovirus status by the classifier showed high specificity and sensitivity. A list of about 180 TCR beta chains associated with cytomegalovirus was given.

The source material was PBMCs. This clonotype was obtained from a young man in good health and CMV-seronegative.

This CDR3 is CASSEARQGAGNTIYF. The CDR3 DNA sequence: TGTGCCAGCAGTGAAGCGCGGCAGGGGGCTGGAAACACCATATATTTT. This chain uses TRBV6-1 with TRBJ1-3; 7 bases are a match to TRBD1. In germline, CDR1 is MNHNS, CDR2 SASEGT. CDR3 length equals 16 residues. V shed 0 bases and J 2 bases; nucleotides not matched to a gene: 4.